A selection of T cell receptor beta chains follows, all from one sample in a study of human T cells and chemical hapten exposure. TCRdb re-called the RACE reads through MiXCR, storing one row per CDR3 protein. The sample records tens of thousands of distinct CDR3 sequences, around 15% being singletons. The sample here was whole blood, taken in connection with sensitization to the hapten diphenylcyclopropenone (DPC). Receptor source: a woman in her 50s with alopecia areata. Some clones in this sample may be carry-over from other donors' samples. Both conserved end residues are part of each CDR3. The D gene is left open where the match is weak. Some rows have no size entry. The others give once, few or many, or a class for an expanded clone.

d_call: TRBD2; j_call: TRBJ2-1; clone_size: -; v_call: TRBV20-1; cdr3_aa: CSASPPAGAVGEQFF; cdr3_nt: TGCAGTGCTAGCCCCCCCGCGGGAGCTGTGGGCGAGCAGTTCTTC
d_call: -; j_call: TRBJ2-7; clone_size: few; v_call: TRBV6-2/TRBV6-3; cdr3_aa: CASSPVGRPQDEQYF; cdr3_nt: TGTGCCAGCAGTCCCGTGGGGAGGCCCCAAGACGAGCAGTACTTC
d_call: -; j_call: TRBJ2-2; clone_size: -; v_call: TRBV20-1; cdr3_aa: CSARKGSANTGELFF; cdr3_nt: TGCAGTGCACGAAAGGGCTCAGCGAACACCGGGGAGCTGTTTTTT
d_call: -; j_call: TRBJ1-1; clone_size: -; v_call: TRBV11-2; cdr3_aa: CASSLTRGTEAFF; cdr3_nt: TGTGCCAGCAGCTTAACGAGGGGTACTGAAGCTTTCTTT
d_call: TRBD2; j_call: TRBJ2-3; clone_size: -; v_call: TRBV28; cdr3_aa: CASSISGRAGTQYF; cdr3_nt: TGTGCCAGCAGTATTAGCGGGAGGGCCGGTACGCAGTATTTT
d_call: -; j_call: TRBJ2-2; clone_size: few; v_call: TRBV3-1; cdr3_aa: CASSLSRRNTDTGELFF; cdr3_nt: TGTGCCAGCAGCCTCTCCCGACGGAACACCGACACCGGGGAGCTGTTTTTT
d_call: -; j_call: TRBJ2-1; clone_size: -; v_call: TRBV4-3; cdr3_aa: CASSPRGVMSYNEQFF; cdr3_nt: TGCGCCAGCAGCCCTAGGGGGGTGATGTCCTACAATGAGCAGTTCTTC
d_call: TRBD2; j_call: TRBJ2-1; clone_size: many; v_call: TRBV7-9; cdr3_aa: CASSSGLELNEQFF; cdr3_nt: TGTGCCAGCAGCTCGGGACTAGAGTTGAATGAGCAGTTCTTC
d_call: -; j_call: TRBJ1-1; clone_size: -; v_call: TRBV11-2; cdr3_aa: CASSLVAVSNEAFF; cdr3_nt: TGTGCCAGCAGCTTAGTTGCCGTCTCGAATGAAGCTTTCTTT
d_call: TRBD1; j_call: TRBJ2-7; clone_size: -; v_call: TRBV27; cdr3_aa: CASSLGTGGSNEQYF; cdr3_nt: TGTGCCAGCAGTTTGGGGACAGGTGGGTCCAACGAGCAGTACTTC
d_call: -; j_call: TRBJ2-2; clone_size: -; v_call: TRBV6-5; cdr3_aa: CASSARDTNTGELFF; cdr3_nt: TGTGCCAGCAGTGCTCGGGACACGAACACCGGGGAGCTGTTTTTT
d_call: TRBD2; j_call: TRBJ2-1; clone_size: -; v_call: TRBV7-2; cdr3_aa: CASSLAGSGSGYNEQFF; cdr3_nt: TGTGCCAGCAGCTTAGCGGGTAGCGGGAGCGGGTACAATGAGCAGTTCTTC
d_call: TRBD1; j_call: TRBJ1-4; clone_size: -; v_call: TRBV18; cdr3_aa: CASRTGTGGTNEKLFF; cdr3_nt: TGTGCCAGCCGCACCGGGACAGGGGGGACTAATGAAAAACTGTTTTTT
d_call: -; j_call: TRBJ1-1; clone_size: few; v_call: TRBV5-1; cdr3_aa: CASSFNTEAFF; cdr3_nt: TGCGCCAGCAGCTTCAACACTGAAGCTTTCTTT
d_call: -; j_call: TRBJ2-1; clone_size: many; v_call: TRBV27; cdr3_aa: CASSSTLYNEQFF; cdr3_nt: TGTGCCAGCAGTTCGACATTATACAATGAGCAGTTCTTC
d_call: TRBD1; j_call: TRBJ2-2; clone_size: -; v_call: TRBV5-1; cdr3_aa: CASSFQAGQGATGELFF; cdr3_nt: TGCGCCAGCAGCTTCCAAGCGGGACAGGGTGCCACCGGGGAGCTGTTTTTT
d_call: TRBD2; j_call: TRBJ2-2; clone_size: many; v_call: TRBV11-2; cdr3_aa: CASSLLAGNTGELFF; cdr3_nt: TGTGCCAGCAGCTTACTAGCGGGAAACACCGGGGAGCTGTTTTTT